The rows below give T cell receptor beta chains drawn from one sample of a study of T cell responses to AZD1222 COVID-19 vaccine. Clones were sequenced by immunoSEQ multiplex PCR, and TCRdb holds only the in-frame ones, with some missing. The sample has about 100,000 clones, 70% to 90% seen once; the top ten hold 6% to 7%. Material: peripheral blood, obtained on day 0 of AZD1222 vaccination. All receptors derive from an adult in good health. The CDR3 runs from the conserved cysteine through the conserved F or W. The D gene is left open where the match is weak. A clone size is listed for some rows: how often the clone was seen (once, few, many), or a class if it is expanded.

V,D,size,J,DNA,CDR3
TRBV19,TRBD2,.,TRBJ2-7,TGTGCCAGTAGTCCTCTAGCGGGAGTTCGACCCAACGAGCAGTACTTC,CASSPLAGVRPNEQYF
TRBV6-5,TRBD1,.,TRBJ1-5,TGTGCCAGCAGTTCCGGGACAGGGAATGGGCGCCCCCAGCATTTT,CASSSGTGNGRPQHF
TRBV7-2,.,.,TRBJ1-5,TGTGCCAGCAGCTCACAGGGAGGGCAGCCCCAGCATTTT,CASSSQGGQPQHF
TRBV29-1,.,.,TRBJ1-5,TGCAGCGTTCGAGATAGCAATCAGCCCCAGCATTTT,CSVRDSNQPQHF
TRBV28,TRBD1,.,TRBJ1-3,TGTGCCAGCAGTTTGGACAGGGCGGGAAACACCATATATTTT,CASSLDRAGNTIYF
TRBV24-1,TRBD1,.,TRBJ1-2,TGTGCCACCAGTGACCCCACAGGGGGTTCGATCTATGGCTACACCTTC,CATSDPTGGSIYGYTF
TRBV15,TRBD1,once,TRBJ1-5,TGTGCCACCAGCAGAGAAGACAGGGGATATCAGCCCCAGCATTTT,CATSREDRGYQPQHF
TRBV5-5,.,.,TRBJ1-6,TGTGCCAGCAGTCAGAGGGCCCAGGGTAACAATTCACCCCTCCACTTT,CASSQRAQGNNSPLHF
TRBV6-2/TRBV6-3,TRBD1,few,TRBJ2-7,TGTGCCAGCAGTTCAGGGGGCATTTCCTACGAGCAGTACTTC,CASSSGGISYEQYF
TRBV7-9,.,once,TRBJ2-7,TGTGCCAGCAGCTTAGGAGGGGCGCGAGGCTACGAGCAGTACTTC,CASSLGGARGYEQYF
TRBV6-6,TRBD1,.,TRBJ1-3,TGTGCCACCAGTCGGGGGACAGGCTCTGGAAACACCATATATTTT,CATSRGTGSGNTIYF
TRBV11-2,.,.,TRBJ1-6,TGTGCCAGCAGCTTAGATTGGGATTCACCCCTCCACTTT,CASSLDWDSPLHF
TRBV30,.,once,TRBJ2-1,TGTGCCTGGAGGGCCGGGCCCAGCCCCTACAATGAGCAGTTCTTC,CAWRAGPSPYNEQFF
TRBV18,TRBD2,.,TRBJ2-7,TGTGCCAGCTCAAGAGAGACCAGGGAGGGAGAGCAGTACTTC,CASSRETREGEQYF
TRBV5-1,TRBD1,.,TRBJ2-2,TGCGCCAGCAGCTTGGTCGGCAGGGGGACCGGGGAGCTGTTTTTT,CASSLVGRGTGELFF
TRBV2,.,.,TRBJ2-1,TGTGCCAGCAGTATACGGTCCTCCTCCTACAATGAGCAGTTCTTC,CASSIRSSSYNEQFF
TRBV14,.,.,TRBJ2-3,TGTGCCAGCAGCCTTTATTATACGCAGTATTTT,CASSLYYTQYF
TRBV27,.,.,TRBJ2-2,TGTGCCAGCAGTTCAAGGGAATTTGGCGGGGAGCTGTTTTTT,CASSSREFGGELFF
TRBV27,.,.,TRBJ1-3,TGTGCCAGCAGTGCAGGGGTCGGGCGATCTGGAAACACCATATATTTT,CASSAGVGRSGNTIYF
TRBV27,.,.,TRBJ1-5,TGTGCCAGCAGTTTATCAAGGGATCAGCCCCAGCATTTT,CASSLSRDQPQHF
TRBV4-1,.,once,TRBJ1-3,TGCGCCAGCAGCCAAGGGGCGAGCTCTGGAAACACCATATATTTT,CASSQGASSGNTIYF
TRBV5-6,TRBD1,.,TRBJ1-2,TGTGCCAGCAGCCCGAGGACAGGGAATTTTCAAAACTATGGCTACACCTTC,CASSPRTGNFQNYGYTF
TRBV28,TRBD2,.,TRBJ2-1,TGTGCCAGCATCAGTTGGCGGGAGGTCCGGGGGAATGAGCAGTTCTTC,CASISWREVRGNEQFF
TRBV11-2,.,.,TRBJ2-3,TGTGCCAGCAGCCGACTGAGCGGCAGGGTTGGAGATACGCAGTATTTT,CASSRLSGRVGDTQYF
TRBV5-1,.,.,TRBJ1-1,TGCGCCAGCAGCCCCGACCCGGCCGGGTTAACTGAAGCTTTCTTT,CASSPDPAGLTEAFF
TRBV10-3,TRBD2,.,TRBJ2-7,TGTGCCATCAATGCCGGGACTACCTCCTACGAGCAGTACTTC,CAINAGTTSYEQYF
TRBV7-9,.,.,TRBJ2-5,TGTGCCAGCAGCGCCGGAGGAGAGACCCAGTACTTC,CASSAGGETQYF
TRBV9,TRBD2,.,TRBJ2-5,TGTGCCAGCAGCGTGAGACTAGCGGGGGTGACCCAAGAGACCCAGTACTTC,CASSVRLAGVTQETQYF
TRBV2,TRBD1,.,TRBJ1-2,TGTGCCAGCACCTGGACAGGTGGACATGGCTACACCTTC,CASTWTGGHGYTF
TRBV2,TRBD1,.,TRBJ1-4,TGTGCCAGCGATCGAGGACAGGGACGTTCAGAAAAACTGTTTTTT,CASDRGQGRSEKLFF
TRBV28,TRBD1,.,TRBJ1-2,TGTGCCAGCAGTTCCGGGACAGGGTACTATGGCTACACCTTC,CASSSGTGYYGYTF
TRBV13,.,.,TRBJ2-7,TGTGCCAGCAGCTCCTCCCCAGGGGATCGGTACGAGCAGTACTTC,CASSSSPGDRYEQYF
TRBV7-9,.,.,TRBJ2-7,TGTGCCAGCACCCCTAGTGCGGCGGGCGTTTACGAGCAGTACTTC,CASTPSAAGVYEQYF
TRBV18,.,.,TRBJ1-2,TGTGCCAGCTCACTTGTGAAGGAGATCAAGGGCTACACCTTC,CASSLVKEIKGYTF
TRBV6-5,.,.,TRBJ2-7,TGTGCCAGCGAACTCTCGCAGGGTTCCCACGAGCAGTACTTC,CASELSQGSHEQYF
TRBV5-1,.,.,TRBJ2-5,TGCGCCAGCAGCCAGGACGGACCTCAAGAGACCCAGTACTTC,CASSQDGPQETQYF
TRBV6-5,TRBD2,.,TRBJ2-2,TGTGCCACCCGACTAGCGGGCTTCACCGGGGAGCTGTTTTTT,CATRLAGFTGELFF
TRBV19,TRBD1,.,TRBJ1-1,TGTGCCAGTAGTTTTATCGGCAGGGGGCTCTTTTCCCGTGAAGCTTTCTTT,CASSFIGRGLFSREAFF
TRBV19,.,once,TRBJ1-4,TGTGCCAGTAATACGCGTGGTAGGGAGGATGAAAAACTGTTTTTT,CASNTRGREDEKLFF
TRBV6-5,.,.,TRBJ2-3,TGTGCCAGCACCCAACGTGGGGGAGATACGCAGTATTTT,CASTQRGGDTQYF
TRBV30,.,few,TRBJ2-2,TGTGCCTGGAGTCCCCCGGGGGGCGGGATCGGGGAGCTGTTTTTT,CAWSPPGGGIGELFF
TRBV6-2/TRBV6-3,.,.,TRBJ1-5,TGTGCCAGCAGCTCCCCACCCAATCAGCCCCAGCATTTT,CASSSPPNQPQHF
TRBV6-5,TRBD1,.,TRBJ1-4,TGTGCCAGCAGTTCCGGGACAGGGTATGAAAAACTGTTTTTT,CASSSGTGYEKLFF
TRBV7-2,TRBD2,.,TRBJ2-1,TGTGCCAGCAGCGCGGGACTAGCGACCTACAATGAGCAGTTCTTC,CASSAGLATYNEQFF
TRBV3-1/TRBV3-2,TRBD1,.,TRBJ1-5,TGTGCCAGCAGCCAATCCGACAGGGAGGAACAGCCCCAGCATTTT,CASSQSDREEQPQHF
TRBV3-1/TRBV3-2,.,few,TRBJ2-2,TGTGCCAGCAGCCAAGCTGGACTCCATACCGGGGAGCTGTTTTTT,CASSQAGLHTGELFF
TRBV11-2,.,.,TRBJ2-1,TGTGCCAGCAGCTTACGGCCAGGGGAGGGCAATGAGCAGTTCTTC,CASSLRPGEGNEQFF
TRBV28,.,.,TRBJ1-5,TGTGCCAGCACTTCAGGGCTCAATCAGCCCCAGCATTTT,CASTSGLNQPQHF
TRBV28,TRBD2,.,TRBJ2-2,TGTGCCAGCAGTCCAGCGGGACGGGCCACCGGGGAGCTGTTTTTT,CASSPAGRATGELFF
TRBV7-8,.,.,TRBJ2-7,TGTGCCAGCAGCTTCGCCGGCGTGGGGGCCTACGAGCAGTACTTC,CASSFAGVGAYEQYF
TRBV7-3,TRBD2,.,TRBJ2-2,TGTGCCAGCAGCGCAAGCGGGAGTGGGGCCGGGGAGCTGTTTTTT,CASSASGSGAGELFF
TRBV28,TRBD2,once,TRBJ2-1,TGTGCCAGCAGTTTCCCCGGCGGGAGGGCCAATGAGCAGTTCTTC,CASSFPGGRANEQFF
TRBV5-8,TRBD2,.,TRBJ2-3,TGTGCCAGCAGCAGGACTAGCGGGTCCAGCACAGATACGCAGTATTTT,CASSRTSGSSTDTQYF
TRBV28,.,.,TRBJ1-1,TGTGCCAGCAGTTTATCTCGGGGGTGGTACACTGAAGCTTTCTTT,CASSLSRGWYTEAFF